This T cell receptor (beta chain) was identified in a study of shared clonotypes between healthy human individuals (dated by TCRdb to about 2020). Study-level background: The cohort comprised a couple of women and three men aged 18 to 49 years. For each donor, three plates each were used for CD4 naive and CD4 memory, two plates were used for CD8 naive, and one plate was used for CD8 memory. The study deeply sequenced blood TCR repertoires of five healthy adults to estimate repertoire size and the extent of clonotype sharing between individuals. Different laboratories and diverse techniques were used to prepare libraries and sequence TCR repertoires, to increase sequencing depth and limit assay-specific biases. Each donor's leukapheresis produced roughly between roughly 0.85 and 10 billion PBMCs.

Using the deep immunoSEQ assay, TCR CDR3 regions were amplified from genomic DNA by multiplex PCR. Extracted genomic DNA from each cell subset was distributed evenly across all wells of several immunoSEQ 96-well plates, and each plate was treated as a replicate. For sorted subsets, around 200 ng genomic DNA, equal to 30,000 or so T cell genomes, was loaded into each replicate PCR. Purified libraries were measured with a Qubit 3.0 fluorometer, size-checked on a Bioanalyzer 2100, and measured again with the KAPA Library Quantification kit. Each immunoSEQ 96-well plate was sequenced on its own single-read 150-cycle Illumina NextSeq 550 flow cell. The paper's processing steps were these. Because the immunoSEQ output held only junctional sequences and lacked quality scores, the filtering could not match the filtering applied to full-length reads. Sequences were annotated with PyIR, a Python wrapper for IgBLAST v1.9, and V/J genes and CDR3 were assigned using IMGT germline references. Reads were removed for weak V/J assignments (E-value above 1e-6), missing CDR3, stop codons, out-of-frame junctions, or ambiguous translated residues. V3J clonotypes were defined as sequences sharing an identical inferred V gene, J gene, and CDR3 amino acid sequence. To compute the percentage overlap between repertoires, the number of shared unique clonotypes was divided by the size of the smaller repertoire. Repertoire richness was assessed with RTK rarefaction, the Chao1 estimator, and Recon v2.1 estimates of unobserved clonotypes. For all TCRbeta clonotypes obtained by the gDNA method from a few donors, generation probabilities were computed with OLGA. The table was pulled from immuneACCESS by TCRdb, which kept in-frame rearrangements only. Such tables lose some clones; where checked, under half of the loss comes from unresolved V genes, and the rest has no known cause. V and J calls and clone size come straight from that table; D and trimming were deduced from the DNA. The sample contains millions of clones, over 90% of them found a single time. The ten top clones hold 0.35% to 0.5% of the sample.

Healthy HIV-negative adults with no recently reported acute infections or vaccinations were included as donors. Every donor was a Caucasian adult living in Nashville, Tennessee, USA. Magnetic negative selection was used to enrich CD4+ T cells, after which naive cells were positively selected on CD45RA and the negative fraction became the memory subset. After blood collection by leukapheresis, PBMCs were isolated using Ficoll-Histopaque density gradient centrifugation and then cryopreserved in the vapor phase of liquid nitrogen. Analytical flow cytometry was used to check the purity and quantity of each magnetically sorted T cell population. Genomic DNA was isolated from every sorted fraction and measured by UV absorbance on a Nanodrop 2000c. Points on this clone: Its antigen has not been determined. Qualities for individual bases were not recorded, and no much larger clone is one base off.

Here is what the overall study found, with its caveats: Compared with non-shared clonotypes, the clonotypes found in all four sorted-subset donors had higher generation probabilities. Naive subsets generally had larger estimated clonotype richness than memory subsets did. Only blood was sampled, and tissue TCR repertoires likely differ from those in blood. Sharing across a handful of donors was observed for about 4.8% of naive CD4, about 4% of naive CD8, over 2% of memory CD4, and about 0.38% of memory CD8 clonotypes. Pairwise subsampling indicated that sequencing depth was expected to affect the degree of clonotype sharing among donors. The genetic and exposure-history diversity represented was limited by the small number of donors. Even with the large sequencing depth, rarefaction of the sorted-subset datasets indicated that sequencing was incomplete.

In the germline V gene, CDR1 corresponds to SGHRS and CDR2 to YFSETQ. Trimming at the junction amounts to 0 bases on V and 9 bases on J, and the germline ends lie 19 bases apart. From its cysteine to its phenylalanine, the CDR3 spans 16 amino acids. Only the CDR3 DNA is retained, 48 bases long and in frame from the first base. The clonotype was recovered from a man between 18 and 29 years old in good health. Some clones in this sample may be carry-over from other donors' samples. The material sequenced was naive CD4+ T cells from PBMCs. According to the study, the label for this sample's cell subset or site signals: CD45RA+ positively selected. This chain is built from TRBV5-1 and TRBJ2-1; no confident D gene assignment can be made. The nucleotide sequence reads as follows: TGCGCCAGCAGCTTGGTCGCCTTTACAGCCGACACTGAGCAGTTCTTC. This is translated as CASSLVAFTADTEQFF.